The sequence of this T cell receptor (beta chain) was determined in a study of blood T cell repertoires in COVID-19. Study as a whole: Acute-phase and convalescent COVID-19 samples originated in the United States, Italy and Spain. T cells, B-cell-depleted T cells, or PBMCs provided the cDNA or gDNA that served as material.

The authors' processing: The authors estimated nucleated cell counts from reference gene primer amplification. Assay: immunoSEQ multiplex PCR; the TCRdb copy retains only in-frame clones and omits some. The V and J calls and the clone size are those of that table, but D and trimming were determined from the DNA. The sample includes 250,000 or so clones, over 80% of them seen just once. This CDR3 is built from 14 residues. The V end lost 0 bases, the J end lost 6 bases, and 11 bases lay between the germline ends. Looked up from germline, CDR1 is LGHDT and CDR2 is YNNKEL (reference sequence). J is TRBJ1-2 and V is TRBV3-1 (or the pseudogene TRBV3-2); maybe TRBD1 (5 bases). The receptor's source is a woman in her 40s who had recovered from COVID-19. The specimen sequenced was peripheral blood. The CDR3 DNA reads TGTGCCAGCAGCCAAGATAGCGGGGCGGATGGCTACACCTTC. It is translated as CASSQDSGADGYTF.